This TCR beta chain was identified during a study of CD8 T cells in ankylosing spondylitis. There are 15 residues in the CDR3. Germline values: CDR1 SGHRS, CDR2 YFSETQ. V dropped 2 bases and J dropped 2; count of bases not matched to a gene: 2. As regards this clonotype: As yet, its antigen is unknown.

Points from the study as a whole: Past studies reported some motif variants in reactive arthritis synovial fluid and blood. Disease-linked clones were reportedly significantly enriched in matched ankylosing spondylitis synovial fluid.

Each CDR3 protein gets one entry after TCRdb re-called the 5' RACE reads with MiXCR. The data hold roughly 26,000 distinct CDR3 sequences, with around 13% observed a single time. The sequenced sample consisted of blood. The V call is TRBV5-1, the J call TRBJ2-1, with 9 nucleotides matching TRBD1. This clonotype was sampled from a male donor with ankylosing spondylitis or in good health (not recorded which). CDR3 bases: TGCGCCAGCAGCTTCGGGACAGGGACCTACAATGAGCAGTTCTTC. It translates to CASSFGTGTYNEQFF.